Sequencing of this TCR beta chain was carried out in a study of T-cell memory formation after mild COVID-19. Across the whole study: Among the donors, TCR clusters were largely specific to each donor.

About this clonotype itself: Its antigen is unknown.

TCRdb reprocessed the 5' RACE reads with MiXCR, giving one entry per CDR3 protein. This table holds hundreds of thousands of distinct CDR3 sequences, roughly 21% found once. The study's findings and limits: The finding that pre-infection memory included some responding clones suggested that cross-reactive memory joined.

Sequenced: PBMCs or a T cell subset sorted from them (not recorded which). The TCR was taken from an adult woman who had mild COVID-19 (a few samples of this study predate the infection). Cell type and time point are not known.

The CDR3 region is CASSVRQGGYNEQFF. CDR3 nucleotides: TGTGCCAGCAGCGTTAGACAGGGGGGATACAATGAGCAGTTCTTC. The chain is built from TRBV9 and TRBJ2-1; 9 bases line up with TRBD1. The ends lost 2 bases at V and 4 bases at J; junction bases unmatched: 4. CDR1 and CDR2 from the germline V gene are SGDLS and YYNGEE. This CDR3 comprises 15 residues.